This T cell receptor beta chain was documented in a study of blood T cell repertoires in COVID-19. On the study more broadly: Samples came from the United States, Italy and Spain, spanning acute and convalescent COVID-19. PBMCs, B-cell-depleted T cells, or T cells were the source of the cDNA or gDNA that made up the material.

In the authors' workflow: Amplification with reference gene primers provided the estimates of nucleated cell counts. Sequencing used immunoSEQ multiplex PCR; TCRdb keeps in-frame clones, though not all of them. V and J calls and clone size are as listed in that table; D and trimming were resolved from the DNA. The table lists roughly 260,000 clones, about nine tenths of them singletons. The ends lost 5 bases at V and 1 base at J; junction bases unmatched: 14. The CDR3 totals 18 residues. Germline V gene lookup returns CDR1 MNHEY and CDR2 SMNVEV (reference sequence). The chain recombines TRBV27 with TRBJ1-1, with 9 bases aligning to TRBD1. The sequence derives from a man between 35 and 55 years old who had recovered from COVID-19. Material: peripheral blood. The CDR3 nucleotides are TGTGCCAGCAGTGGGTTTTATGGGACAGGGTTTAGGAACACTGAAGCTTTCTTT. It yields the protein CASSGFYGTGFRNTEAFF.